The 20 T cell receptor beta chains below come from one sample, sequenced in a study of blood T cells in healthy people across ages. The use of a sample-barcoded 5' primer and a J-beta primer mix characterized a second PCR of roughly 6 to 11 cycles. TCRdb used MiXCR to reprocess the 5' RACE reads, holding one entry per CDR3 protein. This repertoire shows some 1,500,000 distinct CDR3 sequences, less than 45% found once; its top ten account for just over 4%. Material for sequencing was blood. All receptors come from a woman aged 18-29 years in good health.

J is TRBJ1-1 and V is TRBV19, with 7 bases identical to TRBD1. Germline V lookup: CDR1 LNHDA, CDR2 SQIVND (reference sequence). The CDR3 sequence is 14 residues long. V lost 4 bases to trimming and J lost 4 bases; unmatched junction nucleotides: 6. DNA for the CDR3: TGTGCCAGTAGTAAGGACAGGAGGACCACTGAAGCTTTCTTT. This gives the protein CASSKDRRTTEAFF. Supplemented by reference TRBV19 and TRBJ1-1, the full variable domain reads DGGITQSPKYLFRKEGQNVTLSCEQNLNHDAMYWYRQDPGQGLRLIYYSQIVNDFQKGDIAEGYSVSREKKESFPLTVTSAQKNPTAFYLCASSKDRRTTEAFFGQGTRLTVV.

The chain is built from TRBV29-1 and TRBJ2-1; 16 bases align to TRBD2. This CDR3 has 17 residues. Looked up from germline, CDR1 is SQVTM and CDR2 is ANQGSEA. After removal of 1 base from V and 2 bases from J, the junction contained 2 bases not matched to a gene. In DNA, the CDR3 is TGCAGCGTTGAAGCCGGGACTAGCGGGGGGGCCTACAATGAGCAGTTCTTC. Translation: CSVEAGTSGGAYNEQFF.

V gene TRBV6-1 combines with J gene TRBJ2-7; 8 bases are a match to TRBD2. CDR3 length equals 14 residues. Germline V lookup: CDR1 MNHNS, CDR2 SASEGT. The V gene end was trimmed by 8 bases and the J gene end by 6 bases; junction bases not matched to a gene: 12. CDR3 amino acids: CASPPPGLASEQYF. The DNA of the CDR3 is TGTGCCAGCCCCCCCCCTGGACTAGCAAGCGAGCAGTACTTC.

In this sample, this clonotype turned up a few times. The rearrangement uses TRBV27 and TRBJ1-1; D perhaps matches TRBD1 (5 bases). The germline V gene has CDR1 MNHEY and CDR2 SMNVEV (reference sequence). Trimming cost V 5 bases and J 1 base, with 11 bases left between them. This CDR3 region has 14 residues. DNA of the CDR3: TGTGCCAGCAGTCCGGACATGCGGAACACTGAAGCTTTCTTT. This sequence encodes CASSPDMRNTEAFF.

The chain uses TRBV4-1 and TRBJ2-3, with 7 positions matching TRBD2. The CDR3 is 16 amino acids. From germline, CDR1 is MGHRA and CDR2 YSYEKL. V shed 0 bases and J 5 bases; nucleotides not matched to a gene: 8. In nucleotides, the CDR3 is TGCGCCAGCAGCCAAGAGGCCAGCGGGGCCCTAGATACGCAGTATTTT. Translating it yields CASSQEASGALDTQYF.

The chain employs TRBV7-9 and TRBJ1-3; 7 positions match TRBD1. This CDR3 has 15 residues. V lost 2 bases, J lost 2 bases, and 3 bases stayed unmatched. The germline V gene has CDR1 SEHNR and CDR2 FQNEAQ (reference sequence). This CDR3 is CASSLPDRAGNTIYF. DNA for the CDR3: TGTGCCAGCAGCTTACCAGACAGGGCTGGAAACACCATATATTTT.

In its sample, this clonotype was seen once. The chain employs TRBV5-1 and TRBJ2-5, with TRBD2 identical over 12 bases. The assigned J gene may be wrong: the sequence end matches TRBJ2-7 better. This CDR3 has 15 amino acids. The germline V gene encodes CDR1 SGHRS and CDR2 YFSETQ. CDR3: CASSILAGGPDEQYF. In DNA, the CDR3 is TGCGCCAGCAGCATCCTAGCGGGAGGGCCAGACGAGCAGTACTTC.

V usage is TRBV28 and J usage is TRBJ2-2, with 8 bases that match TRBD1. V lost 2 bases and J lost 6; bases outside the gene matches: 8. The CDR3 covers 16 residues. CDR1 MDHEN and CDR2 SYDVKM come from the germline V gene. In nucleotides, the CDR3 is TGTGCCAGCAGTTTACGTCAGGGGGCGCGATCCGGGGAGCTGTTTTTT. Translated, it gives CASSLRQGARSGELFF.

This chain links TRBV6-5 with TRBJ1-2, with D hard to call. The V and J ends lost 6 bases and 6 bases respectively, with 20 bases between them. The CDR3 contains 15 residues. Germline CDR1 MNHEY, CDR2 SVGAGI. The CDR3 region has the DNA TGTGCCAGCAGAAGCACCAGGCTTTTGGTCCATGGCTACACCTTC. It codes for CASRSTRLLVHGYTF.

V usage is TRBV28 and J usage is TRBJ1-2; TRBD1 might be the D (5 bases). CDR3 size: 11 residues. The germline gives CDR1 MDHEN, CDR2 SYDVKM. Trimming removed 6 bases at V and 8 bases at J, with 10 bases between. For the CDR3, the DNA is TGTGCCAGCAGCCGCCCAGGGGGCTACACCTTC. The encoded protein is CASSRPGGYTF.

V and J are TRBV20-1 and TRBJ2-1, with 14 bases matching TRBD2. Germline CDR1 DFQATT, CDR2 SNEGSKA (reference sequence). The CDR3 spans 15 residues. V trimming: 5 bases; J trimming: 9 bases; junction bases outside the gene matches: 9. CDR3 protein: CSAPPPGLAGAEQFF. The CDR3 nucleotides are TGCAGTGCTCCCCCTCCGGGACTAGCGGGAGCTGAGCAGTTCTTC.

The rearrangement links TRBV6-2 or TRBV6-3 to TRBJ2-1; 16 nucleotides align to TRBD2. Trimming at V came to 4 bases and at J to 7 bases, leaving 13 bases not matched to a gene. The CDR3 covers 19 residues. Germline values: CDR1 MNHEY, CDR2 SVGEGT. The CDR3 is CASSSSIWGLAGGINEQFF. The CDR3, as DNA: TGTGCCAGCAGTTCCTCGATTTGGGGACTAGCGGGAGGGATTAATGAGCAGTTCTTC.

This chain uses TRBV4-1 with TRBJ1-5; 10 positions match TRBD1. J gave up 1 base and V 3 bases, and 6 bases lay outside the gene matches. CDR3 length equals 17 residues. The germline V gene has CDR1 MGHRA and CDR2 YSYEKL. The CDR3 DNA reads as TGCGCCAGCAGCCACCCGGGACAGGGGCTAAGCAATCAGCCCCAGCATTTT. It specifies CASSHPGQGLSNQPQHF.

This clonotype was observed a single time. The J gene is TRBJ1-1, the V gene TRBV5-1, with 7 nucleotides matching TRBD1. Germline V CDR1 and CDR2: SGHRS, YFSETQ. J lost 6 bases, V lost 0 bases, and 20 bases had no gene match. The CDR3 loop spans 19 amino acids. This CDR3 reads CASSLDRLQGIGEKPEAFF. For the CDR3, the DNA is TGCGCCAGCAGCTTGGACCGTCTACAGGGGATCGGAGAGAAGCCTGAAGCTTTCTTT.

V is TRBV6-1 and J is TRBJ2-1; D remains unclear. Germline CDR1 MNHNS, CDR2 SASEGT. CDR3 size: 14 residues. Between the trimmed V and J ends, which lost 0 bases and 10 bases, there was a span of 13 bases. The CDR3 region has the DNA TGTGCCAGCAGTGAAGCGCTTGGGCAGGTCGAGCAGTTCTTC. It encodes CASSEALGQVEQFF.

V gene TRBV18 combines with J gene TRBJ2-1; possibly TRBD1 or TRBD2 for D (5 bases each). Trimming pared 6 bases from V and 6 bases from J, leaving 12 bases between. There are 13 residues in the CDR3. Germline V lookup: CDR1 KGHSH, CDR2 LQKENI. This CDR3 is CASSRSGANEQFF. The CDR3 DNA is TGTGCCAGCTCGCGTTCCGGGGCCAATGAGCAGTTCTTC.

In this sample, this clonotype turned up once. The chain carries TRBV20-1 and TRBJ2-1; a weak D match, TRBD1 (6 bases). The closer fit of TRBJ2-7 to the DNA end suggests the J call may be wrong. The CDR3 extends over 13 amino acids. Germline V lookup: CDR1 DFQATT, CDR2 SNEGSKA (reference sequence). The CDR3 loop reads CSAKQGTYNEQYF. The CDR3 nucleotides read TGCAGTGCTAAACAGGGTACCTACAATGAGCAGTACTTC.

This clonotype was seen more than once but under ten times. V and J are TRBV20-1 and TRBJ2-5; 9 bases line up with TRBD2. Germline lookup yields CDR1 DFQATT and CDR2 SNEGSKA (reference sequence). V was clipped by 0 bases and J by 2 bases; unmatched bases: 7. CDR3 size: 16 residues. The DNA of the CDR3 is TGCAGTGCTAGAGATTTGGCTAGCGGGGAACAAGAGACCCAGTACTTC. As protein: CSARDLASGEQETQYF.

This clonotype was observed many times. The chain joins TRBV4-3 to TRBJ2-7; D call uncertain. CDR3 length: 15 amino acids. Germline CDR1 and CDR2: LGHNA and YSLEER. V lost 0 bases to trimming and J lost 0 bases, with 9 bases between them. DNA for the CDR3: TGCGCCAGCAGCCAAGATCTGGCAACCTCCTACGAGCAGTACTTC. Translated, it gives CASSQDLATSYEQYF.

The sample holds a few counts of this clonotype. This chain links TRBV29-1 with TRBJ2-5; no definite D call. Trimming removed 0 bases at V and 5 bases at J, with 16 bases between. Per the germline V gene, CDR1 is SQVTM and CDR2 is ANQGSEA. The CDR3 sequence is 15 residues long. The CDR3 loop reads CSVEEPLWGRETQYF. The CDR3 DNA reads as TGCAGCGTTGAAGAGCCCCTCTGGGGAAGGGAGACCCAGTACTTC.